In its sample, the clone carrying this T cell receptor beta chain was seen a few times. The data stem from a study of blood T cells in healthy people across ages. With a J-beta primer mix and a sample-barcoded 5' primer, a second PCR ran about 6 to 11 cycles. A single record per CDR3 protein comes from TCRdb applying MiXCR to the 5' RACE reads. The sample lists roughly 1,100,000 distinct CDR3 sequences; around 27% were seen once. J lost 9 bases, V lost 4 bases, and 4 bases had no gene match. Germline V gives CDR1 SQVTM, CDR2 ANQGSEA. This CDR3 comprises 12 residues. Ranging in age from roughly 6 to 100, the donors were healthy Caucasian individuals from Russia. The same sample was also used in a study of T cells of mothers and their children. That publication notes: A few healthy Caucasian mothers and their six children were the donors. A primer called M1S, used in the second PCR, added sample barcodes and 2-4 random nucleotides. Relative to unrelated pairs, biologically related mother-child dyads exhibited marginally greater, non-significant overlap.

The chain employs TRBV29-1 and TRBJ2-1; 9 positions agree with TRBD2. This TCR derives from a girl aged 2 to 9 in good health. Source material: blood. This chain's CDR3 is CSVAAGGREQFF. The CDR3 region has the DNA TGCAGCGTTGCGGCGGGGGGGCGTGAGCAGTTCTTC.